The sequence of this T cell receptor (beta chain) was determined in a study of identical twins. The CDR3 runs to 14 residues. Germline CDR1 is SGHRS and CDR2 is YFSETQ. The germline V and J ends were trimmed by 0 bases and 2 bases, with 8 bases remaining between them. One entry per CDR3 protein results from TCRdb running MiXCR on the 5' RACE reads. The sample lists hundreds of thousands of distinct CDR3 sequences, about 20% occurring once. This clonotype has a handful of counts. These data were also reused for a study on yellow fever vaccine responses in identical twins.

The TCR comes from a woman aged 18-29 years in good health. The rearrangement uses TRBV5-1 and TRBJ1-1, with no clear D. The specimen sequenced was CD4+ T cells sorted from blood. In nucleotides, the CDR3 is TGCGCCAGCAGCTTGGCCCAGGCCAACACTGAAGCTTTCTTT. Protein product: CASSLAQANTEAFF.